Shown below are 19 T cell receptor beta chains from a single sample sequenced in a study of T-cell reconstitution after alpha-beta-depleted transplantation in children. Unique molecular identifiers were used in preparing the TCRbeta library. TCRdb fed the PCR reads into MiXCR, producing one record per CDR3 protein. Of approximately 420,000 distinct CDR3 sequences listed, 11% are singletons. Sequencing used PBMCs from the stem cell graft donor, obtained from the stem cell graft. The receptors stem from a human donor who donated a stem cell graft to a child with acute myeloid leukemia.

This clonotype was seen more than once but under ten times. The gene calls are TRBV29-1 and TRBJ1-2; TRBD1 aligns across 7 bases. Unmatched junction bases numbered 7, after V lost 7 bases and J lost 8 bases. The CDR3 extends over 11 amino acids. The germline CDR1 and CDR2 sequences are SQVTM and ANQGSEA. The CDR3 region has the DNA TGCAGCGCTTACAGGGGATGGGGCTACACCTTC. Its translation: CSAYRGWGYTF.

This clonotype came up a few times. The chain employs TRBV25-1 and TRBJ2-5; no clear D. In germline, CDR1 is MGHDK, CDR2 SYGVNS. This CDR3 spans 11 amino acids. The V gene lost 8 bases and the J gene lost 5 bases, with 9 bases spanning the gap. DNA of the CDR3: TGTGCCAGCGCTAATAGGGAGACCCAGTACTTC. It translates to CASANRETQYF.

This clonotype has more than one count but fewer than ten. V is TRBV3-1 and J is TRBJ2-4, with no clear D. CDR1 is LGHDT and CDR2 is YNNKEL in the germline V gene (reference sequence). This CDR3 spans 16 amino acids. Trimming left V 0 bases short and J 1 base short, with 10 bases between. The CDR3 coding sequence is TGTGCCAGCAGCCAAGATCCTAGTCGGGCCAAAAACATTCAGTACTTC. Translating gives CASSQDPSRAKNIQYF.

In its sample, this clonotype was seen a few times. V and J are TRBV19 and TRBJ2-2; no reliable D call. V lost 6 bases and J 1 base, leaving 9 bases between the germline ends. CDR1 LNHDA and CDR2 SQIVND come from the germline V gene (reference sequence). This CDR3 has 14 amino acids. This CDR3 is CASSASWNTGELFF. CDR3 coding DNA: TGTGCCAGTAGCGCGAGCTGGAACACCGGGGAGCTGTTTTTT.

The V gene is TRBV30, the J gene TRBJ2-7; the D call may be TRBD1 or TRBD2 (6 bases each). Germline V gives CDR1 GTSNPN, CDR2 SVGIG (reference sequence). Trimming pared 4 bases from V and 4 bases from J, leaving 14 bases between. The CDR3 length is 13 residues. CDR3 coding DNA: TGTGCCTGGAACCGGGGGCCACCATACGAGCAGTACTTC. It encodes CAWNRGPPYEQYF.

The chain carries TRBV20-1 and TRBJ2-5, with a tentative D call TRBD1 (6 bases). Germline V gives CDR1 DFQATT, CDR2 SNEGSKA (reference sequence). With 6 bases removed from V and 7 bases from J, the gap between germline ends came to 27 bases. The length of the CDR3 is 16 residues. CDR3 in amino acids: CSATGTMLRDLGTQYF. The DNA of the CDR3 is TGCAGTGCCACAGGGACCATGCTGAGGGACCTGGGGACCCAGTACTTC.

The chain links TRBV18 to TRBJ2-2, with D perhaps being TRBD1 or TRBD2 (5 bases each). V was pared by 6 bases and J by 4 bases, with 18 bases between. The length of the CDR3 is 16 residues. CDR1 is KGHSH, CDR2 LQKENI, per germline. The CDR3 here is CASSSSADGGTGELFF. The CDR3 nucleotides are TGTGCCAGCTCCTCCTCGGCGGATGGGGGCACCGGGGAGCTGTTTTTT.

There are many counts of this clonotype. CDR3 protein: CASSQAGAGTGELFF. The CDR3 DNA reads TGCGCCAGCAGCCAAGCGGGAGCGGGCACCGGGGAGCTGTTTTTT. The chain combines TRBV4-3 with TRBJ2-2; a possible D gene is TRBD2 (6 bases). Trimming removed 1 base at V and 4 bases at J, with 10 bases between. The germline CDR1 and CDR2 sequences are LGHNA and YSLEER. The CDR3 loop spans 15 amino acids.

This clonotype was observed many times. The chain joins TRBV5-1 to TRBJ2-2; D could derive from TRBD1 or TRBD2 (5 bases each). Trimming pared 9 bases from V and 3 bases from J, leaving 12 bases between. This CDR3 has 13 amino acids. CDR1 is SGHRS and CDR2 is YFSETQ in the germline V gene. CDR3 loop: CATRDGDTGELFF. CDR3 bases: TGCGCCACCCGGGACGGGGACACCGGGGAGCTGTTTTTT.

The V and J genes are TRBV6-5 and TRBJ2-5; tentatively, D is TRBD2 (6 bases). Germline CDR1 and CDR2: MNHEY and SVGAGI. CDR3 length: 14 residues. V dropped 5 bases and J dropped 2 bases, with 12 bases sitting between them. DNA for the CDR3: TGTGCCAGCAGTCGAGGAGGGTCTCAAGAGACCCAGTACTTC. It specifies CASSRGGSQETQYF.

The table lists this clonotype with many counts. The chain couples TRBV10-3 to TRBJ2-3, with TRBD2 identical over 7 bases. V shed 0 bases and J 2 bases; nucleotides not matched to a gene: 5. The CDR3 is 16 residues long. Germline V gene data show CDR1 as ENHRY and CDR2 as SYGVKD. The CDR3 loop is CAISESPAGNTDTQYF. Here the CDR3 DNA reads TGTGCCATCAGTGAGTCGCCAGCGGGAAACACAGATACGCAGTATTTT.

In this sample, this clonotype turned up many times. The chain is built from TRBV9 and TRBJ2-2, with 12 nucleotides matching TRBD1. The CDR3 covers 16 residues. Germline CDR1 is SGDLS and CDR2 is YYNGEE. The ends lost 4 bases at V and 7 bases at J; junction bases unmatched: 8. CDR3 DNA: TGTGCCAGCAGCTCAGGTGGGACAGGGGGCTTCGGGGAGCTGTTTTTT. Protein sequence: CASSSGGTGGFGELFF.

V gene TRBV10-2 combines with J gene TRBJ2-3; 10 positions match TRBD2. Trimming took 10 bases from V and 5 from J; bases not matched to a gene: 3. CDR3 length: 12 amino acids. Germline assignment: CDR1 WSHSY and CDR2 SAAADI. The CDR3 DNA sequence: TGCGCCACCATAGCGGGGGGAGATACGCAGTATTTT. It is translated as CATIAGGDTQYF.

This clonotype occurred many times. This sequence joins TRBV20-1 and TRBJ1-1; D possibly corresponds to TRBD1 (5 bases). Germline assignment: CDR1 DFQATT and CDR2 SNEGSKA (reference sequence). The CDR3 contains 14 residues. V was cut by 4 bases and J by 4 bases, with 16 bases left in between. The CDR3 coding sequence is TGCAGTGCTACCCTGTGGGGCGGGGGCACTGAAGCTTTCTTT. Translation: CSATLWGGGTEAFF.

Only a few counts were recorded for this clonotype. The chain couples TRBV7-2 to TRBJ1-4; 7 bases are shared with TRBD1. The CDR3 is 15 amino acids. Germline CDR1 and CDR2: SGHTA and FQGNSA. V dropped 3 bases and J dropped 7; count of bases not matched to a gene: 8. The chain's CDR3 is CASSFVTGSGEKLFF. For the CDR3, the DNA is TGTGCCAGCAGCTTCGTGACAGGGTCGGGTGAAAAACTGTTTTTT.

The chain uses TRBV12-3 or TRBV12-4 and TRBJ2-1, with 7 bases identical to TRBD2. Trimming cost V 5 bases and J 6 bases; bases outside gene matches: 7. The CDR3 length is 14 residues. The CDR3 DNA sequence: TGTGCCAGCAGTATGACTAGCTGGGGCAATGAGCAGTTCTTC. Residues: CASSMTSWGNEQFF.

In this sample, this clonotype turned up a few times. The V and J genes are TRBV30 and TRBJ2-3; tentatively, D is TRBD1 (6 bases). There are 11 residues in the CDR3. Trimming took 5 bases from V and 4 from J, leaving 7 bases between them. Germline lookup yields CDR1 GTSNPN and CDR2 SVGIG (reference sequence). The CDR3 is CAWGGSDTQYF. The CDR3 nucleotides are TGTGCCTGGGGGGGCTCAGATACGCAGTATTTT.

This chain joins TRBV20-1 and TRBJ2-5, with D possibly being TRBD2 (6 bases). The V gene lost 2 bases and the J gene lost 0 bases, with 16 bases spanning the gap. The CDR3 has 16 residues. CDR1 is DFQATT and CDR2 is SNEGSKA in the germline V gene (reference sequence). In DNA, the CDR3 is TGCAGTGCTAGAAGGAGGGGTCTCCAGTACCAAGAGACCCAGTACTTC. Translation: CSARRRGLQYQETQYF.

This clonotype was observed at least ten times. The rearrangement uses TRBV24-1 and TRBJ2-1, with TRBD2 matching over 13 bases. After removal of 3 bases from V and 9 bases from J, the junction contained 10 bases not matched to a gene. CDR3 length equals 17 residues. Germline V gene data show CDR1 as KGHDR and CDR2 as SFDVKD. CDR3 DNA: TGTGCCACCAGTGATAACCCCGGACTAGCGGGAGCCGGTGAGCAGTTCTTC. Translated, it gives CATSDNPGLAGAGEQFF.